This T cell receptor (beta chain) is drawn from a study of prognosis after radiotherapy for stage I lung cancer. Study summary: Patients with newly diagnosed primary stage I lung tumors numbered around 15, with about 5 others having oligometastatic NSCLC after surgical resection of the primary tumor. In 3 to 5 fractions, radiotherapy was administered as SBRT with a biologically effective dose of at least 100 Gy. The study, taken as a whole, reports: Among patients who developed distant metastases, Shannon entropy after stereotactic body radiation therapy was lower.

The V gene lost 5 bases and the J gene lost 5 bases, with 12 bases spanning the gap. This CDR3 contains 13 residues. From germline, CDR1 is SGHTA and CDR2 FQGNSA. The genomic DNA TCR beta CDR3 region underwent two rounds of multiplex PCR. Primers specific to each TRBV and TRBJ gene were used in first-round PCR. During the second PCR round, universal primers were used. TCRdb re-called the multiplex PCR reads with MiXCR, one entry per CDR3 protein. The sample consists of around 26,000 distinct CDR3 sequences, 35% to 55% of them appearing once. This clonotype was observed at least ten times. The antigen remains unidentified.

The sequences come from PBMCs, collected before or after stereotactic body radiation therapy (not recorded which). The chain combines TRBV7-2 with TRBJ2-5, with unresolved D. The sequence was collected from a donor over 45 with non-small cell lung cancer. The DNA of the CDR3 is TGTGCCAGCAGCCGCAATCATGGTGAGACCCAGTACTTC. Protein: CASSRNHGETQYF.